The entry below describes one T cell receptor (beta chain). The record originates from a study of blood T cells in healthy people across ages. A second PCR of roughly 7 to 11 cycles used a sample-barcoded 5' primer and a J-beta primer mix. TCRdb used MiXCR to reprocess the 5' RACE reads, holding one entry per CDR3 protein. The data hold approximately 1.5 million distinct CDR3 sequences, with almost 35% observed a single time. This CDR3 spans 15 amino acids. The V and J ends lost 4 bases and 10 bases respectively, with 20 bases between them. The V gene's germline CDR1 is SEHNR and CDR2 FQNEAQ (reference sequence).

The sequencing input was blood. The chain links TRBV7-9 to TRBJ2-1; D is uncertain. The receptor was isolated from a woman younger than 45 in good health. CDR3 in DNA: TGTGCCAGCAGCTCACGAACCGGTCCAAGGGAAGAGCAGTTCTTC. Translation gives CASSSRTGPREEQFF. Filled out from reference TRBV7-9 and TRBJ2-1, the complete variable domain reads DTGVSQNPRHKITKRGQNVTFRCDPISEHNRLYWYRQTLGQGPEFLTYFQNEAQLEKSRLLSDRFSAERPKGSFSTLEIQRTEQGDSAMYLCASSSRTGPREEQFFGPGTRLTVL.